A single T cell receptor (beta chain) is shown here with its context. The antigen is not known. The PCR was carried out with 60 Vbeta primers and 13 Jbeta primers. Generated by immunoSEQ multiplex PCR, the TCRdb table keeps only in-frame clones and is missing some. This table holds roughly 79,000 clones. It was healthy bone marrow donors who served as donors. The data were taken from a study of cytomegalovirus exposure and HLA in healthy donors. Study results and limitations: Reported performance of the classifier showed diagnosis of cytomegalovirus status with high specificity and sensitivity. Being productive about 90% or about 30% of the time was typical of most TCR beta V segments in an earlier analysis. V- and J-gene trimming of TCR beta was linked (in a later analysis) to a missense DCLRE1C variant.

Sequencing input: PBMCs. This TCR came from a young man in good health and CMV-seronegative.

The CDR3 sequence: CASSFVFRTGNQPQHF. The CDR3 region has the DNA TGTGCCAGCAGTTTCGTCTTTCGGACTGGTAATCAGCCCCAGCATTTT. The gene calls are TRBV27 and TRBJ1-5, with unresolved D. This CDR3 region has 16 residues. V shed 3 bases and J shed 4 bases, with 16 bases lying between them. In germline, CDR1 is MNHEY, CDR2 SMNVEV (reference sequence).